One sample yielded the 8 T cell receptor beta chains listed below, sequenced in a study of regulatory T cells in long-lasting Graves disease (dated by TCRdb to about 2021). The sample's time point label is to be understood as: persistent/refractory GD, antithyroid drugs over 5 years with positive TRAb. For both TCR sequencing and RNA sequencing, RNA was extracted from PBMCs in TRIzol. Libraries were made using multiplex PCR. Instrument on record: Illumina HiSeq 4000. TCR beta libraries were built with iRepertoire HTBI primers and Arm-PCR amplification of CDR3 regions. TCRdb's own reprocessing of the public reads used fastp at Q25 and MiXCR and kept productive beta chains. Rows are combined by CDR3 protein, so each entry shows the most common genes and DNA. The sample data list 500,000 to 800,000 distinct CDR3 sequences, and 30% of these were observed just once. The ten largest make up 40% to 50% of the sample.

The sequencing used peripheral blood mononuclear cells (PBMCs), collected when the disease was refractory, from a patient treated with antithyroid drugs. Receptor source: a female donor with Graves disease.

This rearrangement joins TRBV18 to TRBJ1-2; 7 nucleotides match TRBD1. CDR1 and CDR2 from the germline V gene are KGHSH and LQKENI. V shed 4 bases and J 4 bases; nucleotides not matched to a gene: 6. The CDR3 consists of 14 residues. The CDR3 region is CASSQTGKSYGYTF. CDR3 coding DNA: TGTGCCAGCTCACAGACAGGGAAGAGCTATGGCTACACCTTC.

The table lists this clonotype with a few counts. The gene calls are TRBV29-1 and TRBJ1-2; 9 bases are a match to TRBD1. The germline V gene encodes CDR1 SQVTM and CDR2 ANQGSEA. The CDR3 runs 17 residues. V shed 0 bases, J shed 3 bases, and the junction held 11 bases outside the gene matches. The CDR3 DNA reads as TGCAGCGTTGAAGATCGATCGTGGACAGGGGTTCACTATGGCTACACCTTC. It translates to CSVEDRSWTGVHYGYTF.

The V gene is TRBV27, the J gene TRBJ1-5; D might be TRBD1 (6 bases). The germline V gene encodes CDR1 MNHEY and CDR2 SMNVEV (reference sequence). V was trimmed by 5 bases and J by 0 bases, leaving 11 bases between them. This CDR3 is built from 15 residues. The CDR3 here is CASSPGTRSNQPQHF. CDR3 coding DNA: TGTGCCAGCAGTCCAGGGACACGTAGCAATCAGCCCCAGCATTTT.

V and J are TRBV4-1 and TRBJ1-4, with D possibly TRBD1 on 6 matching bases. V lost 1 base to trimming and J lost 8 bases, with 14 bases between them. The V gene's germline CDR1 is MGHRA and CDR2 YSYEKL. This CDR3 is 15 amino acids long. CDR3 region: CASSQVGAGEEKLFF. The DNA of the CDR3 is TGCGCCAGCAGCCAAGTAGGGGCAGGGGAGGAAAAACTGTTTTTT.

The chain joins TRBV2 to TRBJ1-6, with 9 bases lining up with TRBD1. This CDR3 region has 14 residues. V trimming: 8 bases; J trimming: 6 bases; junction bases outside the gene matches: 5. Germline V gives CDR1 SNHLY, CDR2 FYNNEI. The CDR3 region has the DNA TGTGCCAGCTCCGGGACAGGGATTAATTCACCCCTCCACTTT. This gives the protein CASSGTGINSPLHF.

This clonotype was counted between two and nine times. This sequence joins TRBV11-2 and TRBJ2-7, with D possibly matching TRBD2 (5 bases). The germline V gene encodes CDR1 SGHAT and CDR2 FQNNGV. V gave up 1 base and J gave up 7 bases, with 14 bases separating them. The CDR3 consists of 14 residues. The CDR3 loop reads CASSLGPQAAEQYF. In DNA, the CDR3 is TGTGCCAGCAGCTTAGGCCCCCAAGCGGCGGAGCAGTACTTC.

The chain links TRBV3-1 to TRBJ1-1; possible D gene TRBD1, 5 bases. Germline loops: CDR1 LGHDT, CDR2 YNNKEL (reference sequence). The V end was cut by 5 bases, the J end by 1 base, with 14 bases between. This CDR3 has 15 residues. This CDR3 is CASSNTERGNTEAFF. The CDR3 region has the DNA TGTGCCAGCAGCAACACCGAGAGGGGGAACACTGAAGCTTTCTTT.

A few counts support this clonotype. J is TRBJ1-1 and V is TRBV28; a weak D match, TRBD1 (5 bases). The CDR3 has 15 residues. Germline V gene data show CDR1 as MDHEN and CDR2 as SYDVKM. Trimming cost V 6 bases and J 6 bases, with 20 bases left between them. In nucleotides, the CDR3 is TGTGCCAGCAGACACCAGGGTTTCTCCTCGCCTGAAGCTTTCTTT. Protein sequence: CASRHQGFSSPEAFF.